A single sample gave rise to the 7 T cell receptor beta chains below, sequenced in a study of T cell clusters in autoimmune cytopenias. TRB amplification used approximately 250 ng of peripheral blood genomic DNA. TRB rearrangements were amplified by touch-down multiplex PCR with mixed TRB-A/B primers. TCRdb derives one entry per CDR3 protein from the multiplex PCR reads, leaving out DNA. The repertoire table contains around 9,500 distinct CDR3 sequences. Material for sequencing was peripheral blood. The source is a human donor with an autoimmune cytopenia or autoimmune hepatitis (not recorded which).

The chain joins TRBV10-3 to TRBJ1-1; TCRdb proposes TRBD1, but this gene call is untestable without DNA. This CDR3 has 16 amino acids. Germline CDR1 and CDR2: ENHRY and SYGVKD. Here the CDR3 reads CAISESFGRGPTEAFF.

The rearrangement joins TRBV7-9 to TRBJ2-2; with no DNA, the TCRdb D assignment of TRBD2 cannot be verified. The CDR3 runs to 18 residues. Germline lookup yields CDR1 SEHNR and CDR2 FQNEAQ (reference sequence). CDR3 loop: CASSALTSGGDGTGELFF.

This chain links TRBV5-1 with TRBJ1-5; the D call from TCRdb, TRBD1, cannot be confirmed without DNA. The CDR3 contains 17 residues. Germline-derived CDR1 and CDR2 are SGHRS and YFSETQ. CDR3: CASMGQGNLGSNQPQHF.

The J gene is TRBJ2-7, the V gene TRBV6-5; the TCRdb call, TRBD1, lacks DNA for checking. Germline lookup yields CDR1 MNHEY and CDR2 SVGAGI. This CDR3 has 18 residues. CDR3 sequence reads: CASSQWGDSGATRYEQYF.

J is TRBJ1-4 and V is TRBV5-6; TCRdb's D call, TRBD1, is unchecked because there is no DNA. This CDR3 has 12 residues. Germline loops: CDR1 SGHDT, CDR2 YYEEEE. This CDR3 reads CASSLAVGELFF.

The CDR3 loop is CAISEGGDRNQPQHF. The V gene is TRBV10-3, the J gene TRBJ1-5. Germline V gives CDR1 ENHRY, CDR2 SYGVKD. The CDR3 has 15 residues.

V and J are TRBV6-5 and TRBJ1-2; as DNA is missing, the TRBD1 call by TCRdb cannot be tested. The CDR3 is 14 amino acids. The V gene's germline CDR1 is MNHEY and CDR2 SVGAGI. The CDR3: CASSYRDRDYGYTF.